The clone carrying this T cell receptor beta chain was seen more than once but under ten times. One entry per CDR3 protein results from TCRdb running MiXCR on the RT-PCR reads. The table records 650,000 to 800,000 distinct CDR3 sequences, more than 11% of them present only once. These data come from a study of response to subunit inactivated influenza vaccine. The V end was cut by 1 base, the J end by 8 bases, with 14 bases between. This CDR3 is 14 amino acids long. Germline V lookup: CDR1 MNHNS, CDR2 SASEGT. J is TRBJ1-2 and V is TRBV6-1, with TRBD1 as a possible D gene (5 bases). This clonotype was obtained from a man aged 45-60 years who received an inactivated influenza vaccine. This specimen consisted of PBMCs from blood, obtained about 14 days before vaccination. The chain's CDR3 is CASSEVTGSLGYTF. The CDR3 bases are TGTGCCAGCAGTGAAGTAACAGGCTCGTTGGGCTACACCTTC.